The present entry profiles one TCR beta chain with its context. These data belong to a study of blood T cell repertoires in COVID-19. Ages ranged from about 18 to 100 years, with residence in under 25 US areas. Germline assignment: CDR1 SGHTA and CDR2 FQGNSA. CDR3 length: 13 amino acids. V lost 10 bases to trimming and J lost 1 base; unmatched junction nucleotides: 6. TCRdb keeps only in-frame clones here, not all; method: immunoSEQ multiplex PCR. Of some 510,000 clones listed, roughly 90% were seen once; the top ten hold around 1.9%. The J gene is TRBJ2-7, the V gene TRBV7-2; 8 nucleotides agree with TRBD1. Source material: PBMCs or T cells enriched from blood (not recorded which). The receptor was isolated from a woman between 40 and 50 years old who had recovered from COVID-19. The CDR3 DNA is TGTGCCACCCGGACAGGGCTTTCCTACGAGCAGTACTTC. Residues: CATRTGLSYEQYF. Combining the CDR3 with reference TRBV7-2 and TRBJ2-7 gives the whole variable domain GAGVSQSPSNKVTEKGKDVELRCDPISGHTALYWYRQSLGQGLEFLIYFQGNSAPDKSGLPSDRFSAERTGGSVSTLTIQRTQQEDSAVYLCATRTGLSYEQYFGPGTRLTVT.